This is a list of T cell receptor beta chains from one sample in a study of blood T cells in healthy people across ages. TCRdb used MiXCR to reprocess the 5' RACE reads, holding one entry per CDR3 protein. The table shows roughly 930,000 distinct CDR3 sequences, with about 48% occurring only once. Material: blood. All receptors come from a man aged 30 to 45 in good health. Each CDR3 is given with its conserved first and last residue. D genes are given only for firm matches. Clone size, where shown, is once, few, many, or a class for clones that have expanded.

j_call v_call clone_size d_call cdr3_aa cdr3_nt
TRBJ2-1 TRBV5-1 once NA CASSWGDYLLTNEQFF TGCGCCAGCAGCTGGGGCGACTACCTCCTAACCAATGAGCAGTTCTTC
TRBJ2-1 TRBV27 NA NA CASSLFARGGRNEQFF TGTGCCAGCAGTTTATTTGCAAGGGGGGGTCGAAATGAGCAGTTCTTC
TRBJ1-5 TRBV6-1 few NA CASSDGGRSLNQPQHF TGTGCCAGCAGTGACGGAGGGCGGTCCCTCAATCAGCCCCAGCATTTT
TRBJ1-4 TRBV6-5 NA NA CASSYSITLVNEKLFF TGTGCCAGCAGTTACTCGATTACCCTGGTGAATGAAAAACTGTTTTTT
TRBJ2-1 TRBV4-2 few TRBD2 CASSPFKAGGSDRQQFF TGTGCCAGCAGCCCCTTTAAAGCGGGGGGGTCAGACCGGCAGCAGTTCTTC
TRBJ2-5 TRBV20-1 few TRBD2 CSARRGGTSQETQYF TGCAGTGCTAGACGCGGGGGGACCTCCCAAGAGACCCAGTACTTC
TRBJ2-3 TRBV9 NA NA CASSVAGSPTDTQYF TGTGCCAGCAGCGTAGCTGGGAGCCCCACGGATACGCAGTATTTT
TRBJ2-4 TRBV5-1 NA TRBD2 CASSLQLAGSNIQYF TGCGCCAGCAGCTTGCAGCTAGCGGGATCAAACATTCAGTACTTC
TRBJ2-1 TRBV27 few NA CASSLYDRSSYNEQFF TGTGCCAGCAGTTTATACGACAGGAGCTCCTACAATGAGCAGTTCTTC
TRBJ2-1 TRBV6-5 NA NA CATEERGKQFF TGTGCCACTGAGGAACGGGGAAAGCAGTTCTTC
TRBJ2-3 TRBV6-4 NA TRBD2 CASSDAGGPDTQYF TGTGCCAGCAGTGACGCGGGGGGGCCAGATACGCAGTATTTT
TRBJ1-2 TRBV20-1 few TRBD1 CSVRTGSFYGYTF TGCAGTGTTCGGACAGGCTCCTTCTATGGCTACACCTTC
TRBJ2-1 TRBV5-1 many NA CASSLPRDEQFF TGCGCCAGCAGCTTGCCCAGGGATGAGCAGTTCTTC
TRBJ2-4 TRBV6-1 NA NA CATRPEGAKNIQYF TGTGCCACTAGGCCGGAGGGAGCCAAAAACATTCAGTACTTC
TRBJ2-4 TRBV20-1 NA TRBD1 CSARDRTGAKNIQYF TGCAGTGCTAGAGATCGGACAGGAGCCAAAAACATTCAGTACTTC
TRBJ2-7 TRBV7-8 NA NA CASSPTDRSREQYF TGTGCCAGCAGCCCCACCGACAGGTCTCGGGAGCAGTACTTC
TRBJ2-1 TRBV4-3 NA NA CASSQEGQGSPYNEQFF TGCGCCAGCAGCCAAGAGGGGCAGGGAAGCCCCTACAATGAGCAGTTCTTC
TRBJ1-5 TRBV7-6 few NA CASSLDPGNQPQHF TGTGCCAGCAGCTTAGATCCAGGGAATCAGCCCCAGCATTTT
TRBJ2-3 TRBV20-1 NA NA CSARDRRSPTDTQYF TGCAGTGCTAGAGATCGGAGATCTCCCACAGATACGCAGTATTTT
TRBJ1-2 TRBV12-3/TRBV12-4 few NA CASSLTSLRGYTF TGTGCCAGCAGTTTAACTAGCCTTAGGGGCTACACCTTC